This TCR beta chain was recovered during a study of post-analysis software for immune sequencing data. Study background: There were relapsing-remitting, secondary progressive and progressive-relapsing multiple sclerosis among the disease courses included.

Notes on the study in general: Among multiple sclerosis patients, normalized Chao1 diversity was significantly below that of controls. TRBV5-6, TRBV5-1 and TRBV20-1 belonged to a set of roughly five TRBV segments that were more frequent in patients than controls. By F measure, strong co-clustering occurred among samples prepared in the same batch.

The CDR3 runs 14 residues. Per the germline V gene, CDR1 is SGHTA and CDR2 is FQGNSA. V was cut by 4 bases and J by 0 bases, with 8 bases left in between. Unique molecular identifiers tagged the TCR beta cDNA libraries. cDNA molecules numbering roughly 0.5 million came from about 1 to 10 million T cells. MiXCR was run by TCRdb on the PCR reads, yielding one entry per CDR3 protein. The table lists roughly 800,000 distinct CDR3 sequences, around 46% of them singletons. A remark on this clonotype: Antigen: not known.

The TCR comes from a girl aged 10 to 17 with multiple sclerosis. The sample taken for sequencing was blood. The chain carries TRBV7-2 and TRBJ2-3; D gene unclear. The CDR3 DNA sequence: TGTGCCAGCAGCTCTGGGTTTAGCACAGATACGCAGTATTTT. Protein product: CASSSGFSTDTQYF.